One and the same sample provided the 27 T cell receptor beta chains below, sequenced in a study of T cell responses to AZD1222 COVID-19 vaccine. The protocol was immunoSEQ multiplex PCR, while the TCRdb copy is restricted to in-frame clones and leaves out a portion. The repertoire consists of approximately 190,000 clones, with over 80% occurring once and the leading ten covering about 3%. This sample comprised peripheral blood, obtained on day 0 of MenACWY control vaccination. The receptors stem from an adult in good health.

The chain joins TRBV9 to TRBJ1-6; D may be TRBD1 (6 bases). V lost 0 bases and J 7 bases, leaving 11 bases between the germline ends. Germline V gene lookup returns CDR1 SGDLS and CDR2 YYNGEE. The CDR3 sequence is 15 residues long. Here the CDR3 DNA reads TGTGCCAGCAGCGTAGAAACGGGGGCAAATTCACCCCTCCACTTT. It translates to CASSVETGANSPLHF. Together with reference TRBV9 and TRBJ1-6, the CDR3 gives the full variable domain: DSGVTQTPKHLITATGQRVTLRCSPRSGDLSVYWYQQSLDQGLQFLIQYYNGEERAKGNILERFSAQQFPDLHSELNLSSLELGDSALYFCASSVETGANSPLHFGNGTRLTVT.

The chain carries TRBV4-2 and TRBJ2-7; 8 bases align to TRBD2. CDR1 and CDR2 (germline): LGHNA, YNFKEQ. The CDR3 is 15 residues long. The V and J ends lost 0 bases and 3 bases, in that order; junction bases with no gene match: 4. The CDR3 here is CASSQEGSGDYEQYF. The CDR3 DNA reads TGTGCCAGCAGCCAAGAGGGTAGCGGGGACTACGAGCAGTACTTC.

Turning to this clone: Different DNA sequences within this sample yield the same CDR3. CDR3 amino acids: CASSPSSYNEQFF. The CDR3 nucleotides are TGTGCCAGCAGCCCGTCCTCCTACAATGAGCAGTTCTTC. The rearrangement uses TRBV11-2 and TRBJ2-1, with D unresolved. The ends were cut back, 5 bases at V and 0 bases at J, with 5 bases in the middle. The CDR3 covers 13 residues. Per the germline V gene, CDR1 is SGHAT and CDR2 is FQNNGV.

The chain is built from TRBV7-8 and TRBJ1-6; TRBD1 might be the D (5 bases). From germline, CDR1 is SGHVS and CDR2 FQNEAQ. CDR3 length equals 16 residues. Trimming took 5 bases from V and 10 from J, leaving 21 bases between them. CDR3 nucleotides: TGTGCCAGCAGCACCCAGTCCGGGGGAGTTGAATCACCCCTCCACTTT. Encoded protein: CASSTQSGGVESPLHF.

V usage is TRBV27 and J usage is TRBJ1-3; a possible D gene is TRBD1 (6 bases). V lost 0 bases and J 2 bases, leaving 8 bases between the germline ends. Per germline, CDR1 MNHEY and CDR2 SMNVEV (reference sequence). This CDR3 has 15 residues. The CDR3 coding sequence is TGTGCCAGCAGTTTATCGCACAGGGCTGGAAACACCATATATTTT. Protein sequence: CASSLSHRAGNTIYF.

This rearrangement joins TRBV25-1 to TRBJ2-5, with D tentatively TRBD1 or TRBD2 (6 bases each). Germline V gene lookup returns CDR1 MGHDK and CDR2 SYGVNS. The CDR3 runs 16 residues. Trimming removed 1 base from V and 2 bases from J, with 14 bases in between. The CDR3: CASSELGGQTQETQYF. The DNA of the CDR3 is TGTGCCAGCAGTGAATTGGGGGGCCAAACACAAGAGACCCAGTACTTC.

The chain couples TRBV27 to TRBJ1-1, with D possibly being TRBD1 (5 bases). The CDR3 is 15 residues long. Germline CDR1 is MNHEY and CDR2 is SMNVEV (reference sequence). Trimming stripped 5 bases from V and 2 bases from J, with 15 bases between. CDR3 sequence: CASSPEGRGNTEAFF. In DNA, the CDR3 is TGTGCCAGCAGTCCTGAGGGGAGGGGTAACACTGAAGCTTTCTTT.

V usage is TRBV20-1 and J usage is TRBJ1-5; D gene ambiguous. CDR1 is DFQATT and CDR2 is SNEGSKA in the germline V gene (reference sequence). Trimming pared 3 bases from V and 1 base from J, leaving 10 bases between. The CDR3 length is 14 residues. CDR3 residues: CSASLGVSNQPQHF. DNA of the CDR3: TGCAGTGCTAGTCTTGGCGTGAGCAATCAGCCCCAGCATTTT.

Only one count was recorded for this clone. The chain is built from TRBV19 and TRBJ2-7; D call uncertain. CDR3 length equals 14 residues. Germline V gene sequence: CDR1 LNHDA, CDR2 SQIVND (reference sequence). The V and J ends lost 9 bases and 0 bases respectively, with 15 bases between them. CDR3 residues: CASQPGQSSYEQYF. The DNA of the CDR3 is TGTGCCAGCCAGCCGGGCCAGAGCTCCTACGAGCAGTACTTC. The entire variable domain, with the rest obtained from reference TRBV19 and TRBJ2-7, is as follows: DGGITQSPKYLFRKEGQNVTLSCEQNLNHDAMYWYRQDPGQGLRLIYYSQIVNDFQKGDIAEGYSVSREKKESFPLTVTSAQKNPTAFYLCASQPGQSSYEQYFGPGTRLTVT.

This clone has a single count. V gene TRBV28 combines with J gene TRBJ2-1; possibly TRBD2 for D (6 bases). CDR1 and CDR2 from the germline V gene are MDHEN and SYDVKM. Trimming pared 2 bases from V and 6 bases from J, leaving 14 bases between. This CDR3 has 15 amino acids. CDR3 DNA: TGTGCCAGCAGTTTAATCGGGCGGGGAGGCAATGAGCAGTTCTTC. Translation: CASSLIGRGGNEQFF.

V gene TRBV29-1 combines with J gene TRBJ2-6; the D gene is possibly TRBD1 (5 bases). Trimming pared 5 bases from V and 0 bases from J, leaving 11 bases between. The length of the CDR3 is 15 residues. CDR1 is SQVTM, CDR2 ANQGSEA, per germline. The CDR3 loop reads CSVRGTGSGANVLTF. The CDR3 DNA reads as TGCAGCGTTAGGGGTACGGGCTCTGGGGCCAACGTCCTGACTTTC.

Only one count was recorded for this clone. The CDR3 here is CASSPLGLEYNEQFF. CDR3 DNA sequence: TGTGCCAGCAGCCCCTTAGGACTAGAATACAATGAGCAGTTCTTC. The V gene is TRBV9, the J gene TRBJ2-1, with TRBD2 identical over 7 bases. CDR3 length: 15 amino acids. V lost 4 bases to trimming and J lost 4 bases; unmatched junction nucleotides: 8. CDR1 and CDR2 from the germline V gene are SGDLS and YYNGEE.

This clone has just a few counts. The V and J genes are TRBV28 and TRBJ2-7; D possibly corresponds to TRBD1 (6 bases). V was clipped by 7 bases and J by 2 bases, with 15 bases between them. The CDR3 sequence is 14 residues long. Germline V lookup: CDR1 MDHEN, CDR2 SYDVKM. The CDR3: CASTPVGAAYEQYF. The CDR3 DNA reads as TGTGCCAGCACACCTGTGGGGGCGGCCTACGAGCAGTACTTC.

This clone showed up just a few times. The V call is TRBV6-1, the J call TRBJ2-7; no reliable D call. Germline assignment: CDR1 MNHNS and CDR2 SASEGT. V lost 1 base and J 0 bases, leaving 13 bases between the germline ends. This CDR3 comprises 16 residues. The CDR3 DNA reads as TGTGCCAGCAGTGAAGAGGGCTCAAGGAGCTCCTACGAGCAGTACTTC. It codes for CASSEEGSRSSYEQYF.

The V gene is TRBV10-3, the J gene TRBJ2-1, with 11 bases lining up with TRBD2. This CDR3 comprises 17 residues. Germline lookup yields CDR1 ENHRY and CDR2 SYGVKD. The junction had 8 bases not matched to a gene; V was cut back by 2 bases and J by 5 bases. CDR3 nucleotides: TGTGCCATCAGTGAGGTAGCGGGAGGGCACGTAGACAATGAGCAGTTCTTC. It encodes CAISEVAGGHVDNEQFF.

The chain employs TRBV7-2 and TRBJ1-1; possible D gene TRBD1, 5 bases. The germline V gene has CDR1 SGHTA and CDR2 FQGNSA. With 0 bases removed from V and 0 bases from J, the gap between germline ends came to 11 bases. The CDR3 length is 16 residues. CDR3 protein: CASSLAPSGMNTEAFF. CDR3 nucleotides: TGTGCCAGCAGCTTAGCGCCGTCAGGGATGAACACTGAAGCTTTCTTT.

The J gene is TRBJ2-6, the V gene TRBV29-1; TRBD1 matches at 7 bases. Germline CDR1 is SQVTM and CDR2 is ANQGSEA. After removal of 6 bases from V and 8 bases from J, the junction contained 4 bases not matched to a gene. This CDR3 is built from 12 residues. This CDR3 is CSVAQGPNVLTF. CDR3 nucleotides: TGCAGCGTCGCACAGGGGCCCAACGTCCTGACTTTC.

The chain has TRBV7-6 and TRBJ2-5; D is undetermined. Germline-derived CDR1 and CDR2 are SGHVS and FNYEAQ. V lost 2 bases and J 1 base, leaving 5 bases between the germline ends. The CDR3 runs 13 residues. The CDR3 sequence: CASSLRSQETQYF. For the CDR3, the DNA is TGTGCCAGCAGCTTACGATCCCAAGAGACCCAGTACTTC.

The chain combines TRBV30 with TRBJ1-2, with a tentative D call TRBD1 (6 bases). This CDR3 region has 13 residues. Germline V CDR1 and CDR2: GTSNPN, SVGIG (reference sequence). V lost 6 bases, J lost 5 bases, and 16 bases lay in between. The CDR3 coding sequence is TGTGCCTGTAAACCGGGACAAGGATATGGCTACACCTTC. It specifies CACKPGQGYGYTF.

The rearrangement joins TRBV19 to TRBJ1-5; TRBD1 matches at 8 bases. Trimming at V came to 7 bases and at J to 2 bases, leaving 10 bases not matched to a gene. CDR3 length equals 16 residues. Per the germline V gene, CDR1 is LNHDA and CDR2 is SQIVND (reference sequence). The CDR3 bases are TGTGCCAGTATGGGGACAGGCACCGTTGGCAATCAGCCCCAGCATTTT. Amino acid sequence: CASMGTGTVGNQPQHF.

The V call is TRBV7-2, the J call TRBJ2-1; 8 bases match TRBD1. Germline-derived CDR1 and CDR2 are SGHTA and FQGNSA. The J segment lost 7 bases and the V segment lost 5 bases, leaving 7 bases of the junction unmatched. The CDR3 runs to 14 residues. CDR3 sequence reads: CASSPSTGANEQFF. The CDR3 DNA is TGTGCCAGCAGCCCCTCGACAGGGGCTAATGAGCAGTTCTTC.

The chain combines TRBV14 with TRBJ1-1, with a weak D call TRBD1 (5 bases). The CDR3 contains 15 residues. The V end was cut by 3 bases, the J end by 1 base, with 12 bases between. CDR1 and CDR2 (germline): SGHDN, FVKESK. CDR3 DNA sequence: TGTGCCAGCAGCCAGGTGGGGCTTTCGAACACTGAAGCTTTCTTT. Its protein product is CASSQVGLSNTEAFF.

The CDR3 loop is CASSQDGVYEQYF. The CDR3 bases are TGTGCCAGCAGCCAAGATGGGGTCTACGAGCAGTACTTC. This chain uses TRBV3-1 (or the pseudogene TRBV3-2) with TRBJ2-7; no firm D call. CDR3 length: 13 amino acids. CDR1 is LGHDT and CDR2 is YNNKEL in the germline V gene (reference sequence). Trimming removed 0 bases at V and 3 bases at J, with 6 bases between.

The chain recombines TRBV24-1 with TRBJ1-1, with TRBD1 matching over 7 bases. The CDR3 contains 12 residues. Germline loops: CDR1 KGHDR, CDR2 SFDVKD. V shed 0 bases, J shed 11 bases, and the junction held 2 bases outside the gene matches. The CDR3 DNA is TGTGCCACCAGTGATTTGCAGGGGGTGGCTTTCTTT. Protein: CATSDLQGVAFF.

The rearrangement joins TRBV6-2 or TRBV6-3 to TRBJ2-5; 7 bases fit TRBD1. There are 17 residues in the CDR3. V shed 2 bases, J shed 5 bases, and the junction held 14 bases outside the gene matches. Germline loops: CDR1 MNHEY, CDR2 SVGEGT. CDR3 sequence: CASSYREQGSEVETQYF. DNA of the CDR3: TGTGCCAGCAGTTACCGAGAACAGGGGTCGGAGGTGGAGACCCAGTACTTC.

The chain couples TRBV15 to TRBJ2-7, with D tentatively TRBD2 (6 bases). The CDR3 covers 15 residues. V was cut by 2 bases and J by 3 bases, with 14 bases left in between. The V gene's germline CDR1 is LNHNV and CDR2 YYDKDF (reference sequence). The CDR3 DNA reads TGTGCCACCAGCAGAACGACTAGAACTCGCTACGAGCAGTACTTC. Protein product: CATSRTTRTRYEQYF.

This chain joins TRBV7-9 and TRBJ1-4, with D unresolved. CDR1 and CDR2 from the germline V gene are SEHNR and FQNEAQ (reference sequence). The CDR3 is 15 residues long. V gave up 5 bases and J gave up 0 bases, with 10 bases separating them. CDR3: CASSQRLATNEKLFF. CDR3 bases: TGTGCCAGCAGCCAACGGCTTGCAACTAATGAAAAACTGTTTTTT.